These T cell receptor beta chains were read from a single sample in a study of blood T cell repertoires in COVID-19. TCRdb's copy holds only in-frame clones and misses some; the assay was immunoSEQ multiplex PCR. This table has 200,000 to 250,000 clones, about 86% appearing once. The sequencing input was peripheral blood. The receptors were gathered from an older woman with acute or convalescent COVID-19. The conserved cysteine and the conserved F or W are not part of the CDR3 here. The D gene is left open where the match is weak. Only part of the rows carry a size: once, few, many, or a class if the clone is expanded.

length: 11; V: TRBV19; size: NA; J: TRBJ2-7; D: NA; CDR3: ASSPLKGYEQY
length: 11; V: TRBV6-5; size: NA; J: TRBJ1-1; D: NA; CDR3: ASQRGVNTEAF
length: 13; V: TRBV7-9; size: NA; J: TRBJ1-2; D: NA; CDR3: ASSGGPGTNYGYT
length: 11; V: TRBV5-1; size: few; J: TRBJ1-1; D: NA; CDR3: ASSLFLNTEAF
length: 14; V: TRBV6-5; size: once; J: TRBJ1-2; D: TRBD1; CDR3: ASSFINRGPRGGYT
length: 9; V: TRBV11-1; size: NA; J: TRBJ1-6; D: TRBD1; CDR3: ASGQGAPLH
length: 12; V: TRBV30; size: NA; J: TRBJ1-5; D: TRBD1; CDR3: AWSAGGRGQPQH
length: 13; V: TRBV19; size: NA; J: TRBJ2-5; D: TRBD1; CDR3: ASSGQGSRQETQY
length: 14; V: TRBV6-5; size: NA; J: TRBJ1-5; D: TRBD1; CDR3: ASSYGRDRGYQPQH
length: 9; V: TRBV19; size: NA; J: TRBJ1-1; D: NA; CDR3: ATELNTEAF
length: 11; V: TRBV18; size: NA; J: TRBJ1-1; D: NA; CDR3: ASSPTARGEAF
length: 13; V: TRBV4-1; size: NA; J: TRBJ2-7; D: NA; CDR3: ASSQDVTGRYEQY
length: 11; V: TRBV28; size: NA; J: TRBJ1-1; D: NA; CDR3: ATRGGMNTEAF
length: 11; V: TRBV27; size: NA; J: TRBJ1-5; D: NA; CDR3: ASTDGRTQPQH
length: 14; V: TRBV11-2; size: NA; J: TRBJ2-5; D: NA; CDR3: ASSLALAKNQETQY
length: 14; V: TRBV27; size: NA; J: TRBJ2-3; D: TRBD1; CDR3: ASSPTGQGSKDTQY
length: 14; V: TRBV4-1; size: NA; J: TRBJ1-5; D: TRBD1; CDR3: ASSQEGTGANQPQH
length: 13; V: TRBV5-1; size: NA; J: TRBJ1-3; D: NA; CDR3: ASSLDRISGNTIY
length: 13; V: TRBV7-9; size: few; J: TRBJ1-1; D: NA; CDR3: ASSLGGVANTEAF
length: 10; V: TRBV6-6; size: NA; J: TRBJ1-4; D: NA; CDR3: ASSYVREKLF
length: 14; V: TRBV5-5; size: once; J: TRBJ1-4; D: NA; CDR3: ASSLGATTANEKLF
length: 17; V: TRBV4-2; size: NA; J: TRBJ1-4; D: NA; CDR3: ASSHGTGVEYATNEKLF
length: 12; V: TRBV7-2; size: NA; J: TRBJ1-4; D: NA; CDR3: ASSLGGWNEKLF
length: 15; V: TRBV15; size: NA; J: TRBJ1-4; D: TRBD1; CDR3: ATSRDEKGARNEKLF
length: 15; V: TRBV5-6; size: NA; J: TRBJ2-1; D: NA; CDR3: ASSRTHGTKPLNEQF
length: 10; V: TRBV6-5; size: NA; J: TRBJ1-1; D: NA; CDR3: ASRRVHTEAF
length: 11; V: TRBV7-2; size: NA; J: TRBJ2-7; D: NA; CDR3: ASSFTGRYEQY
length: 13; V: TRBV28; size: NA; J: TRBJ1-4; D: NA; CDR3: ASTQVGGFEEKLF
length: 13; V: TRBV7-8; size: few; J: TRBJ2-7; D: TRBD1; CDR3: ASSRTGTGTYEQY
length: 15; V: TRBV19; size: NA; J: TRBJ1-1; D: NA; CDR3: ASSIRVGRGLNTEAF
length: 12; V: TRBV6-5; size: NA; J: TRBJ1-4; D: TRBD1; CDR3: ASRLDRVNEKLF
length: 13; V: TRBV6-2/TRBV6-3; size: NA; J: TRBJ1-4; D: TRBD1; CDR3: ASSYPTGVGEKLF
length: 16; V: TRBV5-1; size: NA; J: TRBJ2-7; D: NA; CDR3: ASSLTDLGGGVFYEQY
length: 14; V: TRBV4-3; size: NA; J: TRBJ1-3; D: TRBD1; CDR3: ASSQAVTGAGNTIY
length: 15; V: TRBV5-4; size: NA; J: TRBJ2-5; D: TRBD2; CDR3: ASSLKASGGAGETQY
length: 11; V: TRBV7-8; size: NA; J: TRBJ2-3; D: NA; CDR3: ASSLYGTDTQY
length: 11; V: TRBV3-1/TRBV3-2; size: NA; J: TRBJ1-1; D: NA; CDR3: ASSQDRDSEAF
length: 14; V: TRBV4-2; size: NA; J: TRBJ2-5; D: NA; CDR3: ASSQEGGDFQETQY
length: 10; V: TRBV10-3; size: NA; J: TRBJ1-1; D: TRBD1; CDR3: AISPGGTEAF
length: 16; V: TRBV14; size: NA; J: TRBJ2-3; D: TRBD2; CDR3: ASSQEGRLAGTTDTQY
length: 13; V: TRBV28; size: NA; J: TRBJ1-2; D: TRBD1; CDR3: ASSPGTGLAYGYT
length: 11; V: TRBV5-8; size: NA; J: TRBJ2-7; D: NA; CDR3: ASNPNSLYEQY
length: 14; V: TRBV19; size: NA; J: TRBJ1-2; D: NA; CDR3: ASRGGESVGANGYT
length: 12; V: TRBV10-3; size: NA; J: TRBJ1-2; D: TRBD1; CDR3: AISDPTGTYGYT
length: 13; V: TRBV5-1; size: NA; J: TRBJ2-1; D: NA; CDR3: ASKEGPSSYNEQF
length: 13; V: TRBV19; size: few; J: TRBJ1-1; D: NA; CDR3: ASSIAAGVATEAF
length: 13; V: TRBV10-1; size: many; J: TRBJ1-6; D: NA; CDR3: ASSQFGSYNSPLH
length: 11; V: TRBV9; size: NA; J: TRBJ1-1; D: NA; CDR3: ASSVEPNTEAF
length: 14; V: TRBV7-2; size: NA; J: TRBJ1-2; D: NA; CDR3: ASSFLRGRSGSGYT
length: 13; V: TRBV7-9; size: once; J: TRBJ2-2; D: NA; CDR3: ASSTIETLPGELF
length: 14; V: TRBV7-9; size: NA; J: TRBJ2-3; D: TRBD2; CDR3: ASSLTSGGATDTQY
length: 13; V: TRBV4-2; size: NA; J: TRBJ1-6; D: TRBD1; CDR3: ASSHRTGDNSPLH
length: 15; V: TRBV7-9; size: NA; J: TRBJ2-1; D: NA; CDR3: ASSLSLMGSGGDEQF
length: 13; V: TRBV5-1; size: NA; J: TRBJ1-3; D: TRBD1; CDR3: ASRAGGASGNTIY